Sequencing of this T cell receptor beta chain was carried out in a study of regulatory T cells. Germline assignment: CDR1 MDHEN and CDR2 SYDVKM. V dropped 6 bases and J dropped 8 bases, with 8 bases sitting between them. This CDR3 is built from 12 residues. Study-wide results and caveats: Hydrophobic residues at CDR3 positions 6 and 7 were enriched in conventional CD4+ T cells of CD3G-deficient patients.

The PCR used 52 TRBV and 13 TRBJ primers. Clones were read by immunoSEQ multiplex PCR, and TCRdb kept only the in-frame ones, dropping some. This sample has 25,000 to 40,000 clones, with about 93% found just once. As for this clone: Its antigen is unidentified.

The sequence came from a child aged 2-15 years with CD3G deficiency. The gene calls are TRBV28 and TRBJ1-6; maybe TRBD1 (6 bases). The specimen sequenced was conventional CD4+ T cells sorted from blood. The CDR3 reads CASSYRDSPLHF. The DNA of the CDR3 is TGTGCCAGCAGCTACAGGGATTCACCCCTCCACTTT.